The rows below give T cell receptor beta chains drawn from one sample of a study of glioma-infiltrating T cells after dendritic cell vaccination. Sequencing was performed with immunoSEQ multiplex PCR; in TCRdb, only in-frame clones are kept and a portion is missing. The sample has 25,000 to 35,000 clones, 85% to 95% seen once. Material: blood, obtained before dendritic cell vaccination. These receptors came from a human donor with glioblastoma. The CDR3 runs from the conserved cysteine through the conserved F or W. The order of the fields is CDR3 length, clone size, J gene, V gene, D gene, CDR3 protein, CDR3 DNA. A D gene is named only where the DNA matches it firmly. Clone size is given for some rows only: seen once, a few or many times, or a class if the clone is expanded.

12,NA,TRBJ2-5,TRBV10-1,NA,CASSQGRETQYF,TGCGCCAGCAGTCAGGGAAGGGAGACCCAGTACTTC
16,NA,TRBJ1-5,TRBV6-6,NA,CASSYTGHGSNQPQHF,TGTGCCAGCAGTTACACGGGACATGGGAGCAATCAGCCCCAGCATTTT
14,NA,TRBJ1-1,TRBV6-1,TRBD1,CASRQTGLSTEAFF,TGTGCCAGCAGGCAGACAGGGCTGAGCACTGAAGCTTTCTTT
15,NA,TRBJ1-4,TRBV28,TRBD1,CASSLGQGANEKLFF,TGTGCCAGCTCCTTAGGACAGGGAGCTAATGAAAAACTGTTTTTT
15,NA,TRBJ2-3,TRBV6-1,NA,CASSELGLTPDTQYF,TGTGCCAGCAGTGAACTAGGCCTCACCCCAGATACGCAGTATTTT
15,NA,TRBJ2-2,TRBV19,TRBD1,CASSSRDRGTGELFF,TGTGCCAGTAGTTCCCGGGACAGGGGGACCGGGGAGCTGTTTTTT
14,NA,TRBJ1-5,TRBV5-1,NA,CVSSLDGGNQPQHF,TGCGTCAGCAGCTTGGACGGGGGGAATCAGCCCCAGCATTTT
15,NA,TRBJ2-3,TRBV19,NA,CASSIVRGITDTQYF,TGTGCCAGTAGTATAGTGAGGGGGATCACAGATACGCAGTATTTT
14,NA,TRBJ1-1,TRBV18,NA,CASSRIEGNTEAFF,TGTGCCAGCTCCCGGATAGAGGGTAACACTGAAGCTTTCTTT
14,NA,TRBJ1-2,TRBV6-1,NA,CASSTGGGGYGYTF,TGTGCCAGCAGTACCGGGGGGGGCGGCTATGGCTACACCTTC
12,NA,TRBJ1-1,TRBV6-1,TRBD1,CASSLSTGGAFF,TGTGCCAGCAGCTTATCGACAGGGGGAGCTTTCTTT
16,NA,TRBJ2-5,TRBV6-6,NA,CASTRGTGRYQETQYF,TGTGCCAGCACTAGGGGGACGGGCAGGTACCAAGAGACCCAGTACTTC
17,once,TRBJ1-4,TRBV5-5,TRBD1,CASSLTDYRQGDDKLFF,TGTGCCAGCAGCTTGACCGACTACCGACAGGGCGACGACAAACTGTTTTTT
13,NA,TRBJ1-1,TRBV18,NA,CASSPGQGEATFF,TGTGCCAGCTCACCGGGGCAAGGGGAGGCGACTTTCTTT
15,NA,TRBJ2-1,TRBV11-3,NA,CASSFSGGAYNEQFF,TGTGCCAGCAGCTTTAGCGGTGGAGCCTACAATGAGCAGTTCTTC
16,NA,TRBJ1-6,TRBV7-2,TRBD1,CASSLRAGGYNSPLHF,TGTGCCAGCAGCTTACGGGCAGGGGGCTATAATTCACCCCTCCACTTT
15,NA,TRBJ1-4,TRBV25-1,TRBD1,CASRRTGGINEKLFF,TGTGCCAGCCGCCGAACAGGGGGAATAAATGAAAAACTGTTTTTT
16,NA,TRBJ1-6,TRBV7-9,NA,CASIKDRVRENSPLHF,TGTGCCAGCATTAAGGACCGCGTTAGGGAGAATTCACCCCTCCACTTT
14,NA,TRBJ1-1,TRBV5-1,NA,CASSLNSGGTEAFF,TGCGCCAGCAGCTTGAACTCGGGGGGAACTGAAGCTTTCTTT
15,once,TRBJ2-3,TRBV6-5,TRBD2,CATCLAGGPTDTQYF,TGTGCCACCTGTTTAGCGGGGGGGCCGACAGATACGCAGTATTTT
16,NA,TRBJ1-3,TRBV6-6,TRBD1,CASIDSQGATGNTIYF,TGTGCCAGCATCGATTCACAGGGGGCGACTGGAAACACCATATATTTT
12,NA,TRBJ2-7,TRBV11-2,TRBD1,CASSRQGNEQYF,TGTGCCAGCAGCCGACAGGGCAACGAGCAGTACTTC
15,NA,TRBJ2-4,TRBV27,NA,CASSLGRQSTGIQYF,TGTGCCAGCAGTTTGGGTCGACAGTCGACCGGCATTCAGTACTTC
12,NA,TRBJ2-1,TRBV5-1,NA,CASSLQADEQFF,TGCGCCAGCAGCTTGCAGGCCGATGAGCAGTTCTTC
13,NA,TRBJ1-1,TRBV6-5,NA,CASSYGRGTEAFF,TGTGCCAGCAGTTACGGGAGGGGTACTGAAGCTTTCTTT
15,few,TRBJ1-2,TRBV5-4,TRBD1,CASSLEGTGTYGYTF,TGTGCCAGCAGCTTGGAGGGGACAGGTACTTATGGCTACACCTTC
16,NA,TRBJ1-2,TRBV25-1,TRBD1,CASSEYPGTANYGYTF,TGTGCCAGCAGTGAATATCCCGGGACAGCTAACTATGGCTACACCTTC
14,NA,TRBJ2-1,TRBV7-8,NA,CASSLAGSPNEQFF,TGTGCCAGCAGCTTAGCGGGCAGTCCGAATGAGCAGTTCTTC
15,few,TRBJ2-3,TRBV7-2,NA,CASSWRRHGTDTQYF,TGTGCCAGCAGCTGGCGGCGCCATGGGACAGATACGCAGTATTTT
10,NA,TRBJ2-7,TRBV2,NA,CASSTVEQYF,TGTGCCAGCAGCACGGTCGAGCAGTACTTC
14,NA,TRBJ2-3,TRBV5-1,TRBD2,CASSSGGSTDTQYF,TGCGCCAGCAGCAGCGGGGGAAGCACAGATACGCAGTATTTT
14,NA,TRBJ1-1,TRBV18,NA,CASSPLGTNTEAFF,TGTGCCAGCTCACCACTTGGTACTAACACTGAAGCTTTCTTT
11,NA,TRBJ2-7,TRBV5-1,NA,CASSRNYGQYF,TGCGCCAGCAGCCGGAACTACGGGCAGTACTTC